The rows below give T cell receptor beta chains drawn from one sample of a study of T cells in Graves' hyperthyroidism and ophthalmopathy. TCRdb redid the calling of the multiplex PCR reads with MiXCR, one entry per CDR3 protein. Found here are 500,000 to 650,000 distinct CDR3 sequences, about 14% of them singletons; the top ten hold roughly an eighth. Sequencing was done on a sample of blood. Receptors originate from a woman in her forties or fifties with Graves' ophthalmopathy. CDR3s include the opening cysteine and the closing phenylalanine or tryptophan. The order of the fields is J gene, V gene, D gene, clone size, CDR3 protein, CDR3 DNA. The D gene is left open where the match is weak. A clone size is listed for some rows: how often the clone was seen (once, few, many), or a class if it is expanded.

j_gene: TRBJ2-5
v_gene: TRBV5-1
d_gene: TRBD2
abundance: .
CDR3aa: CASSLDASSGSGETQYF
CDR3nt: TGCGCCAGCAGCTTGGATGCGTCTAGCGGGAGTGGGGAGACCCAGTACTTC

j_gene: TRBJ2-1
v_gene: TRBV18
d_gene: .
abundance: many
CDR3aa: CASSPSWVLVNEQFF
CDR3nt: TGTGCCAGCTCACCTTCTTGGGTGTTGGTGAATGAGCAGTTCTTC

j_gene: TRBJ2-1
v_gene: TRBV12-3/TRBV12-4
d_gene: TRBD2
abundance: many
CDR3aa: CASSLALGGRAKYEQFF
CDR3nt: TGTGCCAGCAGTTTAGCTTTAGGCGGGAGGGCCAAATATGAGCAGTTCTTC

j_gene: TRBJ2-5
v_gene: TRBV20-1
d_gene: TRBD2
abundance: few
CDR3aa: CSARAPSGGGETQYF
CDR3nt: TGCAGTGCTAGAGCCCCTAGCGGGGGGGGGGAGACCCAGTACTTC

j_gene: TRBJ1-6
v_gene: TRBV28
d_gene: TRBD1
abundance: many
CDR3aa: CASSSDRVLAPLHF
CDR3nt: TGTGCCAGCAGTTCGGACAGGGTACTCGCACCCCTCCACTTT

j_gene: TRBJ2-2
v_gene: TRBV9
d_gene: .
abundance: few
CDR3aa: CASSVEASIGELFF
CDR3nt: TGTGCCAGCAGCGTAGAGGCGTCTATCGGAGAGCTGTTTTTT

j_gene: TRBJ1-2
v_gene: TRBV20-1
d_gene: TRBD1
abundance: many
CDR3aa: CSAQRSRDRVRVDGYTF
CDR3nt: TGCAGTGCCCAGCGGTCCCGGGACAGGGTTCGGGTAGATGGCTACACCTTC

j_gene: TRBJ1-1
v_gene: TRBV10-3
d_gene: .
abundance: many
CDR3aa: CAITQGVGTEAFF
CDR3nt: TGTGCCATCACCCAAGGGGTAGGGACTGAAGCTTTCTTT

j_gene: TRBJ2-7
v_gene: TRBV7-2
d_gene: TRBD2
abundance: few
CDR3aa: CASSSRLAGGIYEQYF
CDR3nt: TGTGCCAGCAGCTCACGACTAGCGGGAGGTATTTACGAGCAGTACTTC

j_gene: TRBJ2-5
v_gene: TRBV6-1
d_gene: TRBD2
abundance: many
CDR3aa: CASSWEAGEGETQYF
CDR3nt: TGTGCCAGCAGTTGGGAAGCGGGAGAGGGAGAGACCCAGTACTTC

j_gene: TRBJ1-5
v_gene: TRBV28
d_gene: .
abundance: .
CDR3aa: CASSPPDRYQPQHF
CDR3nt: TGTGCCAGCAGTCCGCCGGATCGATATCAGCCCCAGCATTTT

j_gene: TRBJ1-5
v_gene: TRBV3-1
d_gene: TRBD1
abundance: many
CDR3aa: CASSGTGTNQPQHF
CDR3nt: TGTGCCAGCAGCGGGACAGGGACAAATCAGCCCCAGCATTTT

j_gene: TRBJ2-1
v_gene: TRBV12-3/TRBV12-4
d_gene: TRBD2
abundance: .
CDR3aa: CASSLRLARGEQFF
CDR3nt: TGTGCCAGCAGTTTGAGACTAGCAAGAGGTGAGCAGTTCTTC

j_gene: TRBJ2-7
v_gene: TRBV29-1
d_gene: .
abundance: .
CDR3aa: CSVVMVQGLYEQYF
CDR3nt: TGCAGCGTTGTTATGGTGCAGGGACTCTACGAGCAGTACTTC

j_gene: TRBJ2-7
v_gene: TRBV14
d_gene: TRBD2
abundance: many
CDR3aa: CASSGGGGFPHEQYF
CDR3nt: TGTGCCAGCAGCGGCGGGGGGGGGTTCCCCCACGAGCAGTACTTC

j_gene: TRBJ1-1
v_gene: TRBV20-1
d_gene: .
abundance: many
CDR3aa: CSARDRWVTEAFF
CDR3nt: TGCAGTGCTAGAGATCGGTGGGTCACTGAAGCTTTCTTT

j_gene: TRBJ2-7
v_gene: TRBV24-1
d_gene: TRBD1
abundance: .
CDR3aa: CATSDSTGGLEQYF
CDR3nt: TGTGCCACCAGTGACTCGACAGGGGGCCTCGAGCAGTACTTC